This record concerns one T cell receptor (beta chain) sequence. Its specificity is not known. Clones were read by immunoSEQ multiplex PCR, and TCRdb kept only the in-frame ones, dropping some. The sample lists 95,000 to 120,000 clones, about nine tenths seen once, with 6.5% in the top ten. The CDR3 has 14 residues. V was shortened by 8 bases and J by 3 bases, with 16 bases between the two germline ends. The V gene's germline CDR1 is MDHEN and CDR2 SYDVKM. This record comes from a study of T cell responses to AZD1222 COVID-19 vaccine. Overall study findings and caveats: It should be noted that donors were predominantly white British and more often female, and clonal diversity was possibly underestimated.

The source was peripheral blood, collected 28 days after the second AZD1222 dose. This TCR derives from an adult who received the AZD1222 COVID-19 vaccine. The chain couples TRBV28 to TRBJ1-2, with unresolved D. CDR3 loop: CASSGLGQDYGYTF. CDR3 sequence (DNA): TGTGCCAGCTCCGGTCTTGGGCAGGACTATGGCTACACCTTC.